The present T cell receptor beta chain was sequenced within a study of T cell responses to AZD1222 COVID-19 vaccine. CDR3 length: 16 residues. V shed 4 bases and J 0 bases; nucleotides not matched to a gene: 5. The germline gives CDR1 SGHRS, CDR2 YFSETQ. As regards this clone: Its matching antigen is unknown.

Repertoires were generated with immunoSEQ multiplex PCR, while TCRdb's copy carries only in-frame clones and drops some. Of around 80,000 clones listed, about 88% are singletons. Findings and caveats of the study: There were vaccine-associated CD4 TCRs across spike, dominant at 160-218 and 743-854. Nearly half of spike-specific TCRs reportedly target variant regions that are unmutated in the B.1.351 and B.1.1.7 variants. Most donors were white British, females outnumbered males, and clonal diversity was possibly underestimated.

The sequences come from peripheral blood, collected on day 0 of AZD1222 vaccination. The V and J genes are TRBV5-1 and TRBJ2-5, with 11 bases matching TRBD2. This receptor was identified in an adult in good health. In DNA, the CDR3 is TGCGCCAGCAGCCTCGGGACTAGCGGAAACCAAGAGACCCAGTACTTC. As protein: CASSLGTSGNQETQYF. The whole variable domain, remainder taken from reference TRBV5-1 and TRBJ2-5, is KAGVTQTPRYLIKTRGQQVTLSCSPISGHRSVSWYQQTPGQGLQFLFEYFSETQRNKGNFPGRFSGRQFSNSRSEMNVSTLELGDSALYLCASSLGTSGNQETQYFGPGTRLLVL.